This entry lists 24 T cell receptor beta chains sequenced from one sample in a study of cytomegalovirus exposure and HLA in healthy donors. The PCR ran on 60 Vbeta and 13 Jbeta primers. Profiled with immunoSEQ multiplex PCR; TCRdb holds only in-frame clones, not every one. The sample yields around 200,000 clones, 83% seen once. The specimen was PBMCs. Receptors originate from a girl aged 10-17 years in good health and CMV-seronegative.

The rearrangement uses TRBV6-5 and TRBJ2-3, with D tentatively TRBD1 (5 bases). Germline V gives CDR1 MNHEY, CDR2 SVGAGI. The V end was cut by 4 bases, the J end by 3 bases, with 17 bases between. CDR3 length: 16 amino acids. CDR3 sequence: CASSSFDSSPTDTQYF. The CDR3 DNA follows: TGTGCCAGCAGTTCCTTCGACAGTTCTCCTACAGATACGCAGTATTTT.

This chain connects TRBV4-2 to TRBJ2-7; D gene ambiguous. This CDR3 comprises 17 residues. V lost 0 bases and J 4 bases, leaving 19 bases between the germline ends. Germline assignment: CDR1 LGHNA and CDR2 YNFKEQ. For the CDR3, the DNA is TGTGCCAGCAGCCAAGAGACCTTGCGGCCCCGGATTTACGAGCAGTACTTC. Translated: CASSQETLRPRIYEQYF.

CDR3: CATSRESLGTGGYTEAFF. Here the CDR3 DNA reads TGTGCCACCAGCAGAGAGTCCCTAGGGACAGGGGGTTATACTGAAGCTTTCTTT. The chain recombines TRBV15 with TRBJ1-1; 11 bases match TRBD1. Germline V lookup: CDR1 LNHNV, CDR2 YYDKDF (reference sequence). The CDR3 covers 18 residues. V shed 0 bases, J shed 5 bases, and the junction held 11 bases outside the gene matches.

This sequence joins TRBV11-1 and TRBJ1-5; D may be TRBD1 (6 bases). There are 15 residues in the CDR3. The germline V gene encodes CDR1 SGHAT and CDR2 FQDESV (reference sequence). The ends were cut back, 1 base at V and 2 bases at J, with 9 bases in the middle. CDR3 in DNA: TGTGCCAGCAGCTTAGGCAGGGGCGGCAATCAGCCCCAGCATTTT. Translated, it gives CASSLGRGGNQPQHF. Drawing the rest from reference TRBV11-1 and TRBJ1-5, the complete variable domain is EAEVAQSPRYKITEKSQAVAFWCDPISGHATLYWYRQILGQGPELLVQFQDESVVDDSQLPKDRFSAERLKGVDSTLKIQPAELGDSAMYLCASSLGRGGNQPQHFGDGTRLSIL.

This clone is a singleton in its sample. V gene TRBV7-2 combines with J gene TRBJ1-3; D is possibly TRBD1 (5 bases). The V gene's germline CDR1 is SGHTA and CDR2 FQGNSA. Trimming shortened V by 2 bases and J by 2 bases, and 19 bases separated the two germline ends. The CDR3 has 18 residues. The CDR3 reads CASSLWGVHSFAGNTIYF. Written as DNA, the CDR3 is TGTGCCAGCAGCTTATGGGGGGTCCATTCGTTCGCTGGAAACACCATATATTTT.

The CDR3 bases are TGTGCCAGCAGTTTCGCTAGCGGGAAGGTAGGAGATACGCAGTATTTT. It encodes CASSFASGKVGDTQYF. The chain joins TRBV28 to TRBJ2-3; 9 nucleotides align to TRBD2. The J segment lost 5 bases and the V segment lost 3 bases, leaving 9 bases of the junction unmatched. Germline CDR1 reads MDHEN; CDR2 reads SYDVKM. The CDR3 covers 16 residues.

The chain uses TRBV1 and TRBJ2-1; no DNA check was done on the table's D call, TRBD2. TRBV1 is a documented pseudogene. This CDR3 has 20 amino acids. For the CDR3, the DNA is TGCACCAGCAGCCAAGAATCAATTAGCGGGAGGGGCCGTAATAACAATGAGCAGTTCTTC. Translated: CTSSQESISGRGRNNNEQFF.

The chain employs TRBV28 and TRBJ1-5, with D possibly matching TRBD1 (6 bases). The germline CDR1 and CDR2 sequences are MDHEN and SYDVKM. The CDR3 contains 15 residues. V was clipped by 2 bases and J by 6 bases, with 14 bases between them. CDR3 protein: CASSLGSGGGQPQHF. DNA for the CDR3: TGTGCCAGCAGTTTAGGATCGGGGGGCGGTCAGCCCCAGCATTTT. Full variable domain (remainder filled in from reference TRBV28 and TRBJ1-5): DVKVTQSSRYLVKRTGEKVFLECVQDMDHENMFWYRQDPGLGLRLIYFSYDVKMKEKGDIPEGYSVSREKKERFSLILESASTNQTSMYLCASSLGSGGGQPQHFGDGTRLSIL.

V usage is TRBV6-1 and J usage is TRBJ1-2, with D possibly TRBD1 on 5 matching bases. The germline gives CDR1 MNHNS, CDR2 SASEGT. V shed 5 bases and J shed 0 bases, with 10 bases lying between them. The CDR3 is 14 residues long. The DNA for the CDR3 is TGTGCCAGCAGTTCCCAGACAGCTAACTATGGCTACACCTTC. Encoded protein: CASSSQTANYGYTF.

V usage is TRBV28 and J usage is TRBJ1-1; TRBD1 matches 7 bases. Looked up from germline, CDR1 is MDHEN and CDR2 is SYDVKM. V was clipped by 5 bases and J by 0 bases; unmatched bases: 6. CDR3 length: 15 residues. In DNA, the CDR3 is TGTGCCAGCAGTCCACAGGGGCAAATGAACACTGAAGCTTTCTTT. This sequence encodes CASSPQGQMNTEAFF.

The V call is TRBV27, the J call TRBJ2-7; the match to TRBD2 covers 8 bases. This CDR3 region has 16 residues. The V segment lost 0 bases and the J segment 4 bases; nucleotides outside the gene matches: 8. CDR1 and CDR2 (germline): MNHEY, SMNVEV (reference sequence). For the CDR3, the DNA is TGTGCCAGCAGTTTATCATCGGGAGGGACTCCTTACGAGCAGTACTTC. Protein product: CASSLSSGGTPYEQYF.

The rearrangement links TRBV12-5 to TRBJ1-4, with D perhaps TRBD1 (6 bases). Germline V lookup: CDR1 LGHNT, CDR2 FRNRAP. Trimming pared 7 bases from V and 4 bases from J, leaving 19 bases between. The CDR3 sequence is 16 residues long. The CDR3 is CASEGGRPGGNEKLFF. The CDR3 DNA follows: TGTGCTAGTGAAGGGGGACGGCCGGGGGGTAATGAAAAACTGTTTTTT.

The rearrangement links TRBV4-3 to TRBJ1-1, with TRBD1 matching 7 bases. Germline assignment: CDR1 LGHNA and CDR2 YSLEER. The CDR3 loop spans 15 amino acids. The ends lost 0 bases at V and 7 bases at J; junction bases unmatched: 8. As DNA, the CDR3 is TGCGCCAGCAGCCAAGATCGGATAGGGGGCGTTGAAGCTTTCTTT. It yields the protein CASSQDRIGGVEAFF.

This chain joins TRBV9 and TRBJ1-1, with 8 bases matching TRBD1. Germline V gene lookup returns CDR1 SGDLS and CDR2 YYNGEE. Germline trimming cut 8 bases from V and 2 bases from J; bases unmatched to any gene: 11. The CDR3 has 15 amino acids. CDR3 nucleotide sequence: TGTGCCAGTAACCCAGGGGGCTGGGGAAACACTGAAGCTTTCTTT. This codes for CASNPGGWGNTEAFF.

This chain uses TRBV7-6 with TRBJ2-1, with 7 bases lining up with TRBD2. CDR3 length: 14 amino acids. Germline assignment: CDR1 SGHVS and CDR2 FNYEAQ. V trimming: 2 bases; J trimming: 8 bases; junction bases outside the gene matches: 6. The CDR3 region is CASSLTGLYDEQFF. CDR3 coding DNA: TGTGCCAGCAGCTTAACGGGACTATACGATGAGCAGTTCTTC.

Details on this clone: In the same sample, other DNA sequences code for this CDR3. CDR3: CAWSVSSNQPQHF. The CDR3 DNA reads as TGTGCCTGGAGTGTAAGCAGCAATCAGCCCCAGCATTTT. The chain has TRBV30 and TRBJ1-5, with D unclear. The CDR3 extends over 13 amino acids. Trimming pared 0 bases from V and 1 base from J, leaving 4 bases between. The germline V gene encodes CDR1 GTSNPN and CDR2 SVGIG (reference sequence).

V usage is TRBV7-9 and J usage is TRBJ2-7; 11 bases align to TRBD2. The CDR3 sequence is 16 residues long. After removal of 5 bases from V and 3 bases from J, the junction contained 9 bases not matched to a gene. Germline V gene sequence: CDR1 SEHNR, CDR2 FQNEAQ (reference sequence). CDR3 DNA: TGTGCCAGCAGCCCACCCCCCACTAGCGGGAGCTACGAGCAGTACTTC. Its translation: CASSPPPTSGSYEQYF. Based on the CDR3 plus reference TRBV7-9 and TRBJ2-7, the full variable domain is DTGVSQNPRHKITKRGQNVTFRCDPISEHNRLYWYRQTLGQGPEFLTYFQNEAQLEKSRLLSDRFSAERPKGSFSTLEIQRTEQGDSAMYLCASSPPPTSGSYEQYFGPGTRLTVT.

This clone was observed once. This chain uses TRBV11-2 with TRBJ1-4, with D perhaps TRBD1 (5 bases). The CDR3 sequence is 15 residues long. V dropped 2 bases and J dropped 2 bases, with 9 bases sitting between them. Germline V lookup: CDR1 SGHAT, CDR2 FQNNGV. CDR3 coding DNA: TGTGCCAGCAGCTTATTCGGGGGTACTAATGAAAAACTGTTTTTT. Protein product: CASSLFGGTNEKLFF. Supplemented by reference TRBV11-2 and TRBJ1-4, the full variable domain reads EAGVAQSPRYKIIEKRQSVAFWCNPISGHATLYWYQQILGQGPKLLIQFQNNGVVDDSQLPKDRFSAERLKGVDSTLKIQPAKLEDSAVYLCASSLFGGTNEKLFFGSGTQLSVL.

This clone occurred once. The chain links TRBV7-2 to TRBJ1-4; 9 bases align to TRBD1. V was clipped by 1 base and J by 5 bases; unmatched bases: 5. The germline V gene has CDR1 SGHTA and CDR2 FQGNSA. This CDR3 region has 16 residues. The CDR3 nucleotides read TGTGCCAGCAGCTTAGTTACCGGGACAGGGAATGAAAAACTGTTTTTT. This sequence encodes CASSLVTGTGNEKLFF. Complete variable domain (other parts from reference TRBV7-2 and TRBJ1-4): GAGVSQSPSNKVTEKGKDVELRCDPISGHTALYWYRQSLGQGLEFLIYFQGNSAPDKSGLPSDRFSAERTGGSVSTLTIQRTQQEDSAVYLCASSLVTGTGNEKLFFGSGTQLSVL.

The genes are TRBV18 and TRBJ2-3; D may be TRBD2 (5 bases). This CDR3 has 14 residues. V shed 3 bases and J shed 0 bases, with 7 bases lying between them. In germline, CDR1 is KGHSH, CDR2 LQKENI. CDR3 amino acids: CASSPTGSTDTQYF. CDR3 sequence (DNA): TGTGCCAGCTCACCCACGGGAAGCACAGATACGCAGTATTTT.

This rearrangement joins TRBV5-1 to TRBJ2-3, with a possible D match to TRBD1 (7 bases). Germline lookup yields CDR1 SGHRS and CDR2 YFSETQ. Deletions cut 0 bases from V and 2 bases from J, with 25 bases between. This CDR3 comprises 20 residues. CDR3 residues: CASSLDSRGALARTTDTQYF. As DNA, the CDR3 is TGCGCCAGCAGCTTGGATTCCAGGGGGGCCTTAGCCCGGACCACAGATACGCAGTATTTT.

The V gene is TRBV19, the J gene TRBJ1-1, with D maybe TRBD1 (6 bases). This CDR3 comprises 16 residues. CDR1 LNHDA and CDR2 SQIVND come from the germline V gene (reference sequence). V lost 6 bases to trimming and J lost 3 bases, with 20 bases between them. In nucleotides, the CDR3 is TGTGCCAGTAGCCAGAGGGGGGGGCGCGGGTACACTGAAGCTTTCTTT. Amino acid sequence: CASSQRGGRGYTEAFF.

The chain joins TRBV4-3 to TRBJ1-3; D uncertain. Germline-derived CDR1 and CDR2 are LGHNA and YSLEER. V was cut by 0 bases and J by 0 bases, with 6 bases left in between. The CDR3 runs 15 residues. The CDR3 is CASSQDRDSGNTIYF. Written as DNA, the CDR3 is TGCGCCAGCAGCCAAGATCGGGACTCTGGAAACACCATATATTTT.

The chain is built from TRBV5-1 and TRBJ2-2; tentatively, D is TRBD2 (6 bases). From germline, CDR1 is SGHRS and CDR2 YFSETQ. The V and J ends lost 4 bases and 4 bases respectively, with 14 bases between them. There are 15 residues in the CDR3. This chain's CDR3 is CASSQTGSRTGELFF. The CDR3, as DNA: TGCGCCAGCAGCCAGACCGGGAGTCGCACCGGGGAGCTGTTTTTT.